A selection of T cell receptor beta chains follows, all from one sample in a study of cytomegalovirus exposure and HLA in healthy donors. Only in-frame clones appear in the TCRdb table, and some are missing; sequencing was by immunoSEQ multiplex PCR. The table records roughly 150,000 clones, 80% of them present only once. Sequenced sample: PBMCs. The receptors here all came from a male donor in good health and CMV-seronegative. Each CDR3 is given with its conserved first and last residue. Each record gives: J gene, clone size, V gene, D gene, CDR3 DNA, CDR3 protein. D genes are given only for firm matches. Where a row states a size, it is once, few, many or the class of an expanded clone; other rows omit it.

j_call: TRBJ2-5
clone_size: -
v_call: TRBV7-8
d_call: -
cdr3_nt: TGTGCCAGCAGCCGGGGGGCCCGTGGGACCCAGTACTTC
cdr3_aa: CASSRGARGTQYF

j_call: TRBJ1-1
clone_size: -
v_call: TRBV7-9
d_call: TRBD1
cdr3_nt: TGTGCCGGCCAGGGGGCCGCTCGCACTGAAGCTTTCTTT
cdr3_aa: CAGQGAARTEAFF

j_call: TRBJ2-1
clone_size: few
v_call: TRBV5-1
d_call: TRBD2
cdr3_nt: TGCGCCAGCAGCTTACTAGCGGGGGGATCCATTTACAATGAGCAGTTCTTC
cdr3_aa: CASSLLAGGSIYNEQFF

j_call: TRBJ1-1
clone_size: -
v_call: TRBV15
d_call: -
cdr3_nt: TGTGCCACCAGCCGAAATGGTGGGGGGGAAGCTTTCTTT
cdr3_aa: CATSRNGGGEAFF

j_call: TRBJ1-2
clone_size: -
v_call: TRBV5-1
d_call: TRBD1
cdr3_nt: TGCGCCAGCAGCTTTACGACAGGGAGCAACTATGGCTACACCTTC
cdr3_aa: CASSFTTGSNYGYTF

j_call: TRBJ1-4
clone_size: -
v_call: TRBV4-1
d_call: -
cdr3_nt: TGCGCCAGCAGCCTCCTCACCGGGTTAAGGAATGAAAAACTGTTTTTT
cdr3_aa: CASSLLTGLRNEKLFF

j_call: TRBJ2-7
clone_size: -
v_call: TRBV6-6
d_call: -
cdr3_nt: TGTGCCAGCAGTTACTCGACGGGAGATATCTACGAGCAGTACTTC
cdr3_aa: CASSYSTGDIYEQYF

j_call: TRBJ1-2
clone_size: -
v_call: TRBV19
d_call: -
cdr3_nt: TGTGCCAGTAACCCCTTCAGAGACTCCTTCGGGTATGGCTACACCTTC
cdr3_aa: CASNPFRDSFGYGYTF

j_call: TRBJ1-5
clone_size: -
v_call: TRBV19
d_call: -
cdr3_nt: TGTGCCAGTAGTATAGCGGGGGATCAGCCCCAGCATTTT
cdr3_aa: CASSIAGDQPQHF

j_call: TRBJ1-5
clone_size: once
v_call: TRBV5-5
d_call: -
cdr3_nt: TGTGCCAGCAGCCAAACGCTCGGTGTTGATAGCAATCAGCCCCAGCATTTT
cdr3_aa: CASSQTLGVDSNQPQHF

j_call: TRBJ2-7
clone_size: -
v_call: TRBV10-1
d_call: TRBD1
cdr3_nt: TGCGCCAGCAGTGAGTCTGGGACAGCTAGAGAGCAGTACTTC
cdr3_aa: CASSESGTAREQYF

j_call: TRBJ1-5
clone_size: -
v_call: TRBV7-2
d_call: TRBD1
cdr3_nt: TGTGCCAGCAGCCCCAGAGCTCGGACAGGGCGAAATCAGCCCCAGCATTTT
cdr3_aa: CASSPRARTGRNQPQHF

j_call: TRBJ2-3
clone_size: -
v_call: TRBV5-1
d_call: -
cdr3_nt: TGCGCCAGCAGCTATTCTAGCACAGATACGCAGTATTTT
cdr3_aa: CASSYSSTDTQYF

j_call: TRBJ1-5
clone_size: -
v_call: TRBV30
d_call: TRBD1
cdr3_nt: TGTGCCTGGAGTGTAGGGACAGGACAGCCCCAGCATTTT
cdr3_aa: CAWSVGTGQPQHF

j_call: TRBJ1-4
clone_size: -
v_call: TRBV19
d_call: -
cdr3_nt: TGTGCCAGTAGTATTCGAAGACTTAATGAAAAACTGTTTTTT
cdr3_aa: CASSIRRLNEKLFF

j_call: TRBJ1-1
clone_size: -
v_call: TRBV4-1
d_call: -
cdr3_nt: TGCGCCAGCAGCCACAGGGTTGGAATGAACACTGAAGCTTTCTTT
cdr3_aa: CASSHRVGMNTEAFF

j_call: TRBJ1-3
clone_size: -
v_call: TRBV9
d_call: TRBD1
cdr3_nt: TGTGCCAGCAGCCCCCTGGACAGGGAAAGTGGAAACACCATATATTTT
cdr3_aa: CASSPLDRESGNTIYF

j_call: TRBJ1-4
clone_size: -
v_call: TRBV5-6
d_call: TRBD1
cdr3_nt: TGTGCCAGCAGCTTGGCCGGACAGGGGGTAGAAAAACTGTTTTTT
cdr3_aa: CASSLAGQGVEKLFF

j_call: TRBJ1-2
clone_size: -
v_call: TRBV29-1
d_call: -
cdr3_nt: TGCAGCGTGGCCGCGGGGAGGGGTGGCTACACCTTC
cdr3_aa: CSVAAGRGGYTF

j_call: TRBJ1-2
clone_size: -
v_call: TRBV11-2
d_call: -
cdr3_nt: TGTGCCAGCAGCGCGGACATAAACTATGGCTACACCTTC
cdr3_aa: CASSADINYGYTF

j_call: TRBJ2-5
clone_size: once
v_call: TRBV6-5
d_call: TRBD2
cdr3_nt: TGTGCCAGCACTGGTACCGGGACTAGCGGGGAGACCCAGTACTTC
cdr3_aa: CASTGTGTSGETQYF